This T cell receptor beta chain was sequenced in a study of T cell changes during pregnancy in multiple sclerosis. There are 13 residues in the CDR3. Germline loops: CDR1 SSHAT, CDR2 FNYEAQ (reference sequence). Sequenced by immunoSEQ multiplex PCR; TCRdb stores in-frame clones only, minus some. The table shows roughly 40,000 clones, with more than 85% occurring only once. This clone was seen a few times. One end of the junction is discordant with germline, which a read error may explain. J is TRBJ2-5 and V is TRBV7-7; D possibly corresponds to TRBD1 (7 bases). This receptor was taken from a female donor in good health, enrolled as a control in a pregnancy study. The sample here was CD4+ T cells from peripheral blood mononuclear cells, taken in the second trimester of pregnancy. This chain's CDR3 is CASSGRGAETQYF. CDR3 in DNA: TGTGCTAGCAGCGGCAGGGGGGCCGAGACCCAGTACTTC.